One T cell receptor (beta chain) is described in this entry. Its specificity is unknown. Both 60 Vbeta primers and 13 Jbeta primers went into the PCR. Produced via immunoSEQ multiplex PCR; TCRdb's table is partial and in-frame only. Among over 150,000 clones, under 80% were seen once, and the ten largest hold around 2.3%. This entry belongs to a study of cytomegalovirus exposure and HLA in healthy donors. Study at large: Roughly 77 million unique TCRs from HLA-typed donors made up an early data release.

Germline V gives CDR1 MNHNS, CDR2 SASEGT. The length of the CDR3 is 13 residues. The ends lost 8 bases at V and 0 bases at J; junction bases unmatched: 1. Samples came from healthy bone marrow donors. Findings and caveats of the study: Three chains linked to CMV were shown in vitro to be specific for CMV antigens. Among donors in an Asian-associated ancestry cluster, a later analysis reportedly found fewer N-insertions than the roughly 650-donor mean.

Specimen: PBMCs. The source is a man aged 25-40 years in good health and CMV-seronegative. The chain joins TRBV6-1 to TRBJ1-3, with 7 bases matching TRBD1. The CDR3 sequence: CASGDSSGNTIYF. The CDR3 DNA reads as TGTGCCAGCGGGGACAGCTCTGGAAACACCATATATTTT.